Listed below are T cell receptor beta chains from one sample, sequenced in a study of beta chain features in type 1 diabetes. Here immunoSEQ multiplex PCR was the method, and the copy in TCRdb shows in-frame clones only, minus some. The repertoire includes 130,000 or so clones, around 10% of them detected once, and 0.75% sits in the top ten. The sample taken for sequencing was central memory CD4+ T cells from blood. The source is a man aged 25-40 years with type 1 diabetes. The CDR3 runs from the conserved cysteine through the conserved F or W. D genes are given only for firm matches. Only some rows state a clone size, as once, few, many or a class for expanded clones.

CDR3aa: CASSLDRMDYGYTF
CDR3nt: TGTGCCAGCAGCTTAGACAGGATGGACTATGGCTACACCTTC
abundance: few
v_gene: TRBV5-4
j_gene: TRBJ1-2
d_gene: -

CDR3aa: CASSLVPGAYQETQYF
CDR3nt: TGTGCCAGCAGCTTAGTCCCAGGGGCGTACCAAGAGACCCAGTACTTC
abundance: -
v_gene: TRBV7-2
j_gene: TRBJ2-5
d_gene: -

CDR3aa: CASSLGQGGQPQHF
CDR3nt: TGTGCCAGCAGCCTGGGACAGGGCGGGCAGCCCCAGCATTTT
abundance: -
v_gene: TRBV2
j_gene: TRBJ1-5
d_gene: TRBD1

CDR3aa: CASSSTGGGYSPLHF
CDR3nt: TGTGCCAGCAGTTCCACAGGGGGCGGCTATTCACCCCTCCACTTT
abundance: -
v_gene: TRBV7-3
j_gene: TRBJ1-6
d_gene: TRBD1

CDR3aa: CASTLGSLAASSSYNEQFF
CDR3nt: TGTGCCAGCACCTTAGGTTCACTAGCGGCTTCTAGCTCCTACAATGAGCAGTTCTTC
abundance: few
v_gene: TRBV5-4
j_gene: TRBJ2-1
d_gene: TRBD2

CDR3aa: CASSRGPNEKLFF
CDR3nt: TGTGCCAGCAGCCGAGGGCCTAATGAAAAACTGTTTTTT
abundance: -
v_gene: TRBV9
j_gene: TRBJ1-4
d_gene: -

CDR3aa: CASSFGSNQPQHF
CDR3nt: TGTGCCAGCAGCTTCGGGTCCAATCAGCCCCAGCATTTT
abundance: -
v_gene: TRBV7-9
j_gene: TRBJ1-5
d_gene: -

CDR3aa: CAISGPPGDDEKLFF
CDR3nt: TGTGCCATCAGTGGGCCCCCGGGGGACGATGAAAAACTGTTTTTT
abundance: -
v_gene: TRBV10-3
j_gene: TRBJ1-4
d_gene: -

CDR3aa: CASSREQGNQETQYF
CDR3nt: TGTGCCAGCAGCCGAGAACAGGGAAATCAAGAGACCCAGTACTTC
abundance: few
v_gene: TRBV4-2
j_gene: TRBJ2-5
d_gene: -

CDR3aa: CASGSDRGTGELFF
CDR3nt: TGTGCTAGTGGTTCCGACAGGGGCACCGGGGAGCTGTTTTTT
abundance: few
v_gene: TRBV12-5
j_gene: TRBJ2-2
d_gene: TRBD1

CDR3aa: CASSLAGGEDTQYF
CDR3nt: TGTGCCAGCAGCTTAGCCGGGGGGGAGGATACGCAGTATTTT
abundance: few
v_gene: TRBV7-2
j_gene: TRBJ2-3
d_gene: TRBD2

CDR3aa: CAWSRDRVGGETQYF
CDR3nt: TGTGCCTGGAGTAGAGACAGGGTAGGAGGAGAGACCCAGTACTTC
abundance: few
v_gene: TRBV30
j_gene: TRBJ2-5
d_gene: TRBD1

CDR3aa: CASSLWTGPGETQYF
CDR3nt: TGCGCCAGCAGCCTTTGGACAGGTCCCGGGGAGACCCAGTACTTC
abundance: -
v_gene: TRBV5-1
j_gene: TRBJ2-5
d_gene: TRBD1

CDR3aa: CASSPPGQRYGYTF
CDR3nt: TGTGCCAGCAGTCCTCCGGGACAGCGCTATGGCTACACCTTC
abundance: few
v_gene: TRBV6-5
j_gene: TRBJ1-2
d_gene: TRBD1

CDR3aa: CATPGTKDSPLHF
CDR3nt: TGTGCCACTCCCGGGACAAAGGATTCACCCCTCCACTTT
abundance: few
v_gene: TRBV2
j_gene: TRBJ1-6
d_gene: -

CDR3aa: CASSYLSGGTNTQYF
CDR3nt: TGTGCCAGCAGTTACCTTAGCGGGGGGACCAATACGCAGTATTTT
abundance: few
v_gene: TRBV28
j_gene: TRBJ2-3
d_gene: TRBD2

CDR3aa: CATGGWTEAFF
CDR3nt: TGTGCCACCGGGGGTTGGACTGAAGCTTTCTTT
abundance: few
v_gene: TRBV19
j_gene: TRBJ1-1
d_gene: -

CDR3aa: CASSLASWTGSTDTQYF
CDR3nt: TGTGCCAGCAGCTTAGCTTCTTGGACAGGGAGCACAGATACGCAGTATTTT
abundance: few
v_gene: TRBV7-2
j_gene: TRBJ2-3
d_gene: TRBD1

CDR3aa: CASSPAGQEDYGYTF
CDR3nt: TGTGCCAGCAGTCCCGCGGGACAGGAGGACTATGGCTACACCTTC
abundance: -
v_gene: TRBV28
j_gene: TRBJ1-2
d_gene: TRBD1

CDR3aa: CASSQPGGIAYGYTF
CDR3nt: TGCGCCAGCAGCCAGCCAGGGGGCATTGCCTATGGCTACACCTTC
abundance: -
v_gene: TRBV4-1
j_gene: TRBJ1-2
d_gene: TRBD1

CDR3aa: CASSPSGVTDSLETQYF
CDR3nt: TGTGCCAGCAGCCCCTCCGGCGTTACGGACTCCTTGGAGACCCAGTACTTC
abundance: few
v_gene: TRBV7-2
j_gene: TRBJ2-5
d_gene: -

CDR3aa: CASRQLSGGAYEQYF
CDR3nt: TGCGCCAGCAGACAACTTAGCGGGGGGGCCTACGAGCAGTACTTC
abundance: -
v_gene: TRBV5-1
j_gene: TRBJ2-7
d_gene: TRBD2

CDR3aa: CASSFRTQTGELFF
CDR3nt: TGTGCCAGCAGCTTCCGGACTCAAACCGGGGAGCTGTTTTTT
abundance: -
v_gene: TRBV7-2
j_gene: TRBJ2-2
d_gene: -

CDR3aa: CASTNEADTQYF
CDR3nt: TGCGCCAGCACCAACGAGGCAGATACGCAGTATTTT
abundance: many
v_gene: TRBV5-1
j_gene: TRBJ2-3
d_gene: -

CDR3aa: CASSLQRGSNQPQHF
CDR3nt: TGTGCCAGCTCACTACAAAGGGGGAGCAATCAGCCCCAGCATTTT
abundance: -
v_gene: TRBV18
j_gene: TRBJ1-5
d_gene: -

CDR3aa: CSAGRDTGGETQYF
CDR3nt: TGCAGCGCCGGCCGCGACACCGGGGGAGAGACCCAGTACTTC
abundance: few
v_gene: TRBV29-1
j_gene: TRBJ2-5
d_gene: -

CDR3aa: CASSIGRQAVEKLFF
CDR3nt: TGTGCCAGTAGTATTGGAAGACAGGCGGTGGAAAAACTGTTTTTT
abundance: few
v_gene: TRBV19
j_gene: TRBJ1-4
d_gene: -

CDR3aa: CSVSGGSETQYF
CDR3nt: TGCAGCGTTAGCGGGGGGAGCGAGACCCAGTACTTC
abundance: few
v_gene: TRBV29-1
j_gene: TRBJ2-5
d_gene: TRBD2

CDR3aa: CASSLSWRGFQETQYF
CDR3nt: TGTGCCAGCAGTTTATCATGGCGGGGCTTCCAAGAGACCCAGTACTTC
abundance: -
v_gene: TRBV27
j_gene: TRBJ2-5
d_gene: -

CDR3aa: CASSRDRTYEQYF
CDR3nt: TGCGCCAGCAGCCGGGACAGGACCTACGAGCAGTACTTC
abundance: -
v_gene: TRBV5-1
j_gene: TRBJ2-7
d_gene: TRBD1

CDR3aa: CASSVNRGETQYF
CDR3nt: TGTGCCAGCAGTGTCAACAGGGGGGAGACCCAGTACTTC
abundance: -
v_gene: TRBV6-1
j_gene: TRBJ2-5
d_gene: TRBD1

CDR3aa: CASSPRMGQGNTGELFF
CDR3nt: TGTGCCAGCAGCCCACGGATGGGACAGGGTAACACCGGGGAGCTGTTTTTT
abundance: few
v_gene: TRBV27
j_gene: TRBJ2-2
d_gene: TRBD1

CDR3aa: CASSTGGATFGTEQYF
CDR3nt: TGTGCCAGCAGCACGGGGGGCGCTACCTTCGGAACGGAGCAGTACTTC
abundance: few
v_gene: TRBV7-2
j_gene: TRBJ2-7
d_gene: -

CDR3aa: CASSALNGVDTQYF
CDR3nt: TGTGCCAGCAGCGCCTTAAACGGGGTCGATACGCAGTATTTT
abundance: few
v_gene: TRBV9
j_gene: TRBJ2-3
d_gene: -

CDR3aa: CASSQKGGGRDTEAFF
CDR3nt: TGTGCCAGCAGCCAAAAGGGGGGGGGCAGAGACACTGAAGCTTTCTTT
abundance: -
v_gene: TRBV7-2
j_gene: TRBJ1-1
d_gene: -

CDR3aa: CATSRDIGGQETQYF
CDR3nt: TGTGCCACCAGCAGGGACATCGGGGGCCAAGAGACCCAGTACTTC
abundance: few
v_gene: TRBV15
j_gene: TRBJ2-5
d_gene: -

CDR3aa: CASSVAGTGLYEQYF
CDR3nt: TGTGCCAGCAGTGTTGCTGGGACAGGGCTCTACGAGCAGTACTTC
abundance: few
v_gene: TRBV27
j_gene: TRBJ2-7
d_gene: TRBD1

CDR3aa: CASSQEGQGFYEQYF
CDR3nt: TGCGCCAGCAGCCAAGAGGGACAGGGCTTCTACGAGCAGTACTTC
abundance: few
v_gene: TRBV4-1
j_gene: TRBJ2-7
d_gene: TRBD1

CDR3aa: CSVNIQGGTEAFF
CDR3nt: TGCAGCGTTAACATACAGGGGGGGACTGAAGCTTTCTTT
abundance: -
v_gene: TRBV29-1
j_gene: TRBJ1-1
d_gene: TRBD1

CDR3aa: CASSSLGLAGGSNTGELFF
CDR3nt: TGTGCCAGCAGCTCATTAGGGCTAGCGGGGGGCTCGAACACCGGGGAGCTGTTTTTT
abundance: few
v_gene: TRBV7-3
j_gene: TRBJ2-2
d_gene: TRBD2

CDR3aa: CASSYLGTDTQYF
CDR3nt: TGTGCCAGCAGTTACCTAGGCACAGATACGCAGTATTTT
abundance: -
v_gene: TRBV6-6
j_gene: TRBJ2-3
d_gene: -

CDR3aa: CAWSVRGTQYF
CDR3nt: TGTGCCTGGAGTGTAAGAGGGACCCAGTACTTC
abundance: many
v_gene: TRBV30
j_gene: TRBJ2-5
d_gene: -

CDR3aa: CASSQRQGIDYGYTF
CDR3nt: TGTGCCAGCAGCCAACGACAGGGGATCGACTATGGCTACACCTTC
abundance: few
v_gene: TRBV14
j_gene: TRBJ1-2
d_gene: TRBD1